This record covers a single T cell receptor (beta chain). The antigen remains undetermined. These data are taken from a study of CD8 T cells in Susac syndrome. The authors reverse transcribed roughly 0.5 to 1 ug RNA with random hexamers. MiXCR, run by TCRdb on the immunoSEQ multiplex PCR reads, gives a single entry per CDR3 protein. This sample has some 130,000 distinct CDR3 sequences; more than 85% occur once, and the top ten carry roughly 0.17%. TCR beta sequences were obtained from blood CD8+ and CD4+ T cells. Study-wide points: CD8+ clonal expansion in Susac was maximal in TEMRA cells and in active patients. In total CD8+ repertoires, roughly 17 Susac-specific public clones were found, and five or six in CD8+ TEMRA repertoires.

The CDR3 is 19 residues long. Unmatched junction bases numbered 14, after V lost 5 bases and J lost 6 bases. Germline V gene lookup returns CDR1 MDHEN and CDR2 SYDVKM. The source of this sequence is a human donor with Susac syndrome. The chain joins TRBV28 to TRBJ2-2, with 14 bases identical to TRBD2. The sample taken for sequencing was CD8+ T cells from PBMCs. This chain's CDR3 is CASSDASGTSGSLPGELFF. CDR3 in DNA: TGTGCCAGCAGTGACGCAAGCGGGACTAGCGGGAGTTTGCCCGGGGAGCTGTTTTTT.